This entry lists 18 T cell receptor beta chains sequenced from one sample in a study of STAT3 mutations in large granular lymphocyte leukemia. Broader study findings: In T-cell large granular lymphocyte leukemia, about half of patients showed multiple immunodominant subclonotypes.

Their target antigens are unknown. Data came from immunoSEQ multiplex PCR; TCRdb stores just in-frame clones and leaves some out. The table records tens of thousands of clones, roughly 90% of them present only once. Sequencing was carried out using PBMCs. The receptors shown here come from a human donor with T large granular lymphocyte leukemia. Some clones in this sample may be carry-over from other donors' samples.

This clone occurred a few times. The chain couples TRBV6-1 to TRBJ1-1, with D perhaps TRBD1 (5 bases). This CDR3 is built from 13 residues. Germline V gene lookup returns CDR1 MNHNS and CDR2 SASEGT. V was clipped by 10 bases and J by 5 bases, with 17 bases between them. In DNA form, the CDR3 reads TGTGCCATCCTAACGGGGGATCATACTGAAGCTTTCTTT. This encodes CAILTGDHTEAFF.

This chain connects TRBV5-1 to TRBJ1-4, with 10 bases lining up with TRBD1. The CDR3 spans 14 residues. The junction had 4 bases not matched to a gene; V was cut back by 5 bases and J by 6 bases. CDR1 and CDR2 from the germline V gene are SGHRS and YFSETQ. The CDR3 protein is CASSSGTGDEKLFF. The CDR3 DNA follows: TGCGCCAGCAGTTCCGGGACAGGGGATGAAAAACTGTTTTTT. Using reference TRBV5-1 and TRBJ1-4 for the parts outside the CDR3, the full variable domain is KAGVTQTPRYLIKTRGQQVTLSCSPISGHRSVSWYQQTPGQGLQFLFEYFSETQRNKGNFPGRFSGRQFSNSRSEMNVSTLELGDSALYLCASSSGTGDEKLFFGSGTQLSVL.

The rearrangement uses TRBV29-1 and TRBJ1-1; possible D gene TRBD1, 5 bases. The CDR3 extends over 13 amino acids. Germline lookup yields CDR1 SQVTM and CDR2 ANQGSEA. V gave up 7 bases and J gave up 3 bases, with 15 bases separating them. The CDR3 DNA reads TGCAGCGCCTCCGGGGCCGAGGACACTGAAGCTTTCTTT. It yields the protein CSASGAEDTEAFF.

The genes are TRBV2 and TRBJ1-3; D ambiguous. Germline assignment: CDR1 SNHLY and CDR2 FYNNEI. With 3 bases removed from V and 0 bases from J, the gap between germline ends came to 9 bases. This CDR3 is built from 15 residues. The CDR3 protein is CASSEAPFSGNTIYF. The CDR3 nucleotides read TGTGCCAGCAGTGAGGCCCCTTTCTCTGGAAACACCATATATTTT.

This chain uses TRBV28 with TRBJ1-5, with 8 bases matching TRBD1. The CDR3 totals 14 residues. V was clipped by 5 bases and J by 7 bases; unmatched bases: 7. Germline CDR1 reads MDHEN; CDR2 reads SYDVKM. The CDR3 loop is CASSTGQATQPQHF. The CDR3 nucleotides read TGTGCCAGCAGTACGGGACAGGCCACCCAGCCCCAGCATTTT.

The chain carries TRBV5-1 and TRBJ1-2, with D tentatively TRBD1 (6 bases). Trimming took 3 bases from V and 5 from J, leaving 8 bases between them. The CDR3 contains 12 residues. The germline V gene has CDR1 SGHRS and CDR2 YFSETQ. The CDR3 region has the DNA TGCGCCAGCAGCTCCCAGGGGTATGGCTACACCTTC. Translating it yields CASSSQGYGYTF.

DNA for the CDR3: TGTGCCAGTAGTATTTCAGACAGCCACACCGGGGAGCTGTTTTTT. Protein product: CASSISDSHTGELFF. The J gene is TRBJ2-2, the V gene TRBV19; perhaps TRBD1 as D (5 bases). V lost 3 bases, J lost 3 bases, and 11 bases lay in between. The CDR3 loop spans 15 amino acids. Germline V gene lookup returns CDR1 LNHDA and CDR2 SQIVND (reference sequence).

The gene calls are TRBV7-9 and TRBJ1-6; no firm D call. CDR1 is SEHNR, CDR2 FQNEAQ, per germline (reference sequence). The CDR3 totals 12 residues. Trimming shortened V by 2 bases and J by 9 bases, and 5 bases separated the two germline ends. The CDR3 spells CASSLHASPLHF. The CDR3 DNA reads as TGTGCCAGCAGCTTACATGCTTCACCCCTCCACTTT. Supplemented by reference TRBV7-9 and TRBJ1-6, the full variable domain reads DTGVSQNPRHKITKRGQNVTFRCDPISEHNRLYWYRQTLGQGPEFLTYFQNEAQLEKSRLLSDRFSAERPKGSFSTLEIQRTEQGDSAMYLCASSLHASPLHFGNGTRLTVT.

CDR3 region: CASSRGQGRTSYEQYF. The CDR3 nucleotides are TGTGCCAGCAGCCGGGGACAGGGCCGTACCTCCTACGAGCAGTACTTC. V usage is TRBV5-4 and J usage is TRBJ2-7, with 9 bases identical to TRBD1. V lost 4 bases to trimming and J lost 0 bases; unmatched junction nucleotides: 8. CDR1 is SGHNT, CDR2 YYREEE, per germline (reference sequence). The CDR3 loop spans 16 amino acids.

This chain uses TRBV7-2 with TRBJ2-7, with TRBD2 as a possible D gene (6 bases). The V gene's germline CDR1 is SGHTA and CDR2 FQGNSA. Trimming took off 5 bases at V and 3 bases at J, with 17 bases between the two ends. The CDR3 contains 15 residues. CDR3 nucleotide sequence: TGTGCCAGCAGCCCCAAGTGGGGTAGCGGCTACGAGCAGTACTTC. It translates to CASSPKWGSGYEQYF.

The J gene is TRBJ1-1, the V gene TRBV19, with D hard to call. The CDR3 covers 14 residues. Trimming took 1 base from V and 1 from J, leaving 7 bases between them. Germline V gene lookup returns CDR1 LNHDA and CDR2 SQIVND (reference sequence). CDR3 in DNA: TGTGCCAGTAGTATAGGTACAAAGAACACTGAAGCTTTCTTT. Translated: CASSIGTKNTEAFF.

About this clone itself: At one of its ends the junction is not consistent with the germline gene, which may arise from a read error. The chain carries TRBV7-9 and TRBJ1-1, with D possibly TRBD1 on 5 matching bases. CDR1 and CDR2 from the germline V gene are SEHNR and FQNEAQ (reference sequence). This CDR3 comprises 17 residues. CDR3 in DNA: TGTGCCAGCAGTTTAGGTACTTTACTAAGGGGTGCTACTGAAGCTTTCTTT. Amino acids: CASSLGTLLRGATEAFF.

The rearrangement joins TRBV7-7 to TRBJ2-7, with 7 bases identical to TRBD1. V shed 1 base and J 2 bases; nucleotides not matched to a gene: 5. Germline values: CDR1 SSHAT, CDR2 FNYEAQ (reference sequence). The CDR3 has 15 residues. The CDR3 DNA follows: TGTGCCAGCAGCTTAGAAGCGACAGGGACCTACGAGCAGTACGTC. Translating it yields CASSLEATGTYEQYV.

The V and J genes are TRBV14 and TRBJ1-4, with D maybe TRBD1 (6 bases). Germline assignment: CDR1 SGHDN and CDR2 FVKESK. The CDR3 is 15 residues long. With 4 bases removed from V and 0 bases from J, the gap between germline ends came to 9 bases. Here the CDR3 reads CASSLGQSTNEKLFF. In nucleotides, the CDR3 is TGTGCCAGCAGCCTAGGACAGTCAACTAATGAAAAACTGTTTTTT.

The chain is built from TRBV5-1 and TRBJ2-7; 9 bases are shared with TRBD1. Germline V gene data show CDR1 as SGHRS and CDR2 as YFSETQ. V lost 3 bases and J lost 6; bases outside the gene matches: 7. The CDR3 is made up of 14 amino acids. The CDR3 nucleotides read TGCGCCAGCAGCTGGGGACAGGGTCTCTCCGAGCAGTACTTC. This codes for CASSWGQGLSEQYF.

The chain uses TRBV27 and TRBJ1-1; D not certain. The CDR3 has 13 amino acids. From germline, CDR1 is MNHEY and CDR2 SMNVEV (reference sequence). V was pared by 5 bases and J by 10 bases, with 17 bases between. CDR3 amino acids: CASSPGSPQLAFF. CDR3 DNA sequence: TGTGCCAGCAGTCCCGGGTCGCCTCAGCTAGCTTTCTTT.

This chain uses TRBV6-1 with TRBJ2-2; D gene ambiguous. V gave up 11 bases and J gave up 9 bases, with 19 bases separating them. The germline V gene encodes CDR1 MNHNS and CDR2 SASEGT. This CDR3 is 13 amino acids long. CDR3 DNA sequence: TGTGCCTGTACGGAAGGGTGGGAACGGGAGCTGTTTTTT. Translated, it gives CACTEGWERELFF.

This clone has more than one count but fewer than ten. This chain joins TRBV5-4 and TRBJ2-2, with a tentative D call TRBD1 (6 bases). The CDR3 sequence is 15 residues long. From germline, CDR1 is SGHNT and CDR2 YYREEE (reference sequence). V gave up 2 bases and J gave up 1 base, with 9 bases separating them. The CDR3: CASSFQQGNTGELFF. The CDR3 nucleotides are TGTGCCAGCAGCTTTCAACAGGGGAACACCGGGGAGCTGTTTTTT.